This T cell receptor beta chain is from a study of blood T cell repertoires in COVID-19 (TCRdb year 2020). Regarding the study in general: Samples covering the acute and convalescent phases of COVID-19 were provided by collaborators in the United States, Italy and Spain. The prospective study material was composed of cDNA or gDNA derived from T cells, B-cell-depleted T cells, or PBMCs. Subjects who had been exposed to COVID-19, were actively infected with it, or had recovered from it provided the deeply sampled blood TCRbeta repertoires that made up the dataset. The repertoires were released in a freely available public database intended as a resource for research on the immune response to SARS-CoV-2. Samples came from the ongoing ImmuneRACE study (first 160 participants) plus 1,254 subjects from 6 global collaborators. Sample metadata almost always included a de-identified subject ID, COVID-19 status, age in years and sex. HLA class I and class II types, where available, came from metadata supplied by the sample provider rather than from assay-based typing. What the research found in general, with its limitations: How much clinical and demographic metadata was included differed by source and by participant, and the metadata was provided uncurated.

Participants in the prospective study were enrolled through a virtual design, were aged roughly 18 to 100 years, and lived in roughly 24 United States geographic areas. In the prospective study, cohorts were assigned on the basis of participant-reported clinical history obtained from a screening survey and a study questionnaire. Recovered participants in ImmuneRACE Cohort 3 were defined by two consecutive negative NP/OP PCR tests, clearance by a healthcare professional, or resolution of symptoms. In the prospective study, whole blood, serum and a nasopharyngeal or oropharyngeal swab were collected from each participant by mobile phlebotomists. Participants in the prospective study had the option to provide additional blood draws and questionnaires over a 2-month period. Before DNA extraction, prospective study blood samples were shipped either frozen or at room temperature. The germline V gene encodes CDR1 SGHVS and CDR2 FQNEAQ. Taken from cysteine to phenylalanine, the CDR3 has 15 residues. Only CDR3 DNA remains: 45 bases, in frame from the first base. V has 4 bases trimmed and J has 6 bases trimmed; junction bases matching no gene number 9.

Remarks on this clone: What this receptor recognizes is not known. It has no much larger one-base neighbor in the sample; base qualities were not kept.

The immunoSEQ Assay, a bias-controlled multiplex PCR, was used to amplify TCRbeta CDR3 regions from genomic DNA. The authors' pipeline ran thus. The number of nucleated cells in each sample was estimated by amplification of reference gene primers within the assay. Sequence reads were collapsed and filtered to measure the absolute abundance of every unique TCRbeta CDR3 rearrangement. For each sample, productive Simpson clonality was calculated as the square root of Simpson's diversity index over productive rearrangements. Sourced from immuneACCESS, this table was stored by TCRdb with only in-frame sequences that have V and J called. A share of the clones is absent; for the studies checked, an unresolved V gene accounts for under half, and the remainder has no known explanation. That table supplies the V and J calls and clone size; D and trimming were determined from the DNA. This sample gives about 300,000 clones in total; approximately 90% of them show up just once. The ten largest clones add up to about 4% of the sample.

Sequencing was performed on PBMCs or T cells enriched from blood (not recorded which). The chain uses TRBV7-8 and TRBJ2-5; TRBD1 lines up with 9 middle nucleotides. This TCR derives from a man aged 30-40 years who had recovered from COVID-19. The encoded CDR3 is CASSSGDRVKKTQYF. The DNA sequence is given as TGTGCCAGCAGCTCCGGGGACAGGGTAAAAAAGACCCAGTACTTC.